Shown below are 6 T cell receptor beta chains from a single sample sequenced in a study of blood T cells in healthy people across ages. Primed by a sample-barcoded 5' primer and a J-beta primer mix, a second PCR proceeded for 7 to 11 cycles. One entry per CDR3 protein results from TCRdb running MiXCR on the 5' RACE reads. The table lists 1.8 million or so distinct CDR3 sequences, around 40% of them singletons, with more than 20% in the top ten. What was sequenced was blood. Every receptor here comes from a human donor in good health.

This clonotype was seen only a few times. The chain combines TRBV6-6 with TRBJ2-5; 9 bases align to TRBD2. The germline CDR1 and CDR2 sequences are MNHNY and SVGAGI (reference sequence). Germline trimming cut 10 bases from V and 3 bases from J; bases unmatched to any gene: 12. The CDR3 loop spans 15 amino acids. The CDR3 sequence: CATWLSGGTKETQYF. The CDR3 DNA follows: TGTGCCACCTGGTTGAGCGGGGGGACCAAAGAGACCCAGTACTTC.

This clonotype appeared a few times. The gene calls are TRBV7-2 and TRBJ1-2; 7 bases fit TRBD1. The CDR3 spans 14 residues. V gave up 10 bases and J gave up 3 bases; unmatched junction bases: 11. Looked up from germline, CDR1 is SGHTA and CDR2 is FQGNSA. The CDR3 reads CATVNRGLDYGYTF. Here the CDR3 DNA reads TGTGCCACCGTAAACAGGGGATTGGACTATGGCTACACCTTC. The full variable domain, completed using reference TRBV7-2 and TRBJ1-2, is GAGVSQSPSNKVTEKGKDVELRCDPISGHTALYWYRQSLGQGLEFLIYFQGNSAPDKSGLPSDRFSAERTGGSVSTLTIQRTQQEDSAVYLCATVNRGLDYGYTFGSGTRLTVV.

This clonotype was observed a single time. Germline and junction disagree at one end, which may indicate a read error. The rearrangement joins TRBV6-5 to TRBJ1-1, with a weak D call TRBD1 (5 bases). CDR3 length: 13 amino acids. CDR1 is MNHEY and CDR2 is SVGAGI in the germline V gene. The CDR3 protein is CASSYTGNTEGFF. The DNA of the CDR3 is TGTGCCAGCAGCTATACAGGAAACACTGAAGGTTTCTTT.

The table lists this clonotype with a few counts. The CDR3 DNA reads TGCGCCAGCAGTAAACAGGGGGCCACCTACGAGCAGTACTTC. This sequence encodes CASSKQGATYEQYF. This sequence joins TRBV4-1 and TRBJ2-7, with TRBD1 matching 9 bases. This CDR3 comprises 14 residues. From germline, CDR1 is MGHRA and CDR2 YSYEKL. The ends lost 6 bases at V and 2 bases at J; junction bases unmatched: 5.

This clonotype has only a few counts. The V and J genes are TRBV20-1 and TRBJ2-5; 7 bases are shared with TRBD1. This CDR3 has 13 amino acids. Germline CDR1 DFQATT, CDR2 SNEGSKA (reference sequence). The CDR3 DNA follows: TGCGGAACGCAAGGACAGGCCGGAGAGACCCAGTACTTC. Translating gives CGTQGQAGETQYF.

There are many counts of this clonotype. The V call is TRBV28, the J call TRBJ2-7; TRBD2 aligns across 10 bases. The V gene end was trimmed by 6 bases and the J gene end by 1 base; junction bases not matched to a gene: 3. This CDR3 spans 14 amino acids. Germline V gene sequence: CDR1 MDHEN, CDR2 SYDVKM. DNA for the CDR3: TGTGCCAGCAGCTTAGCGGGGGGTTCCTACGAGCAGTACTTC. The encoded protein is CASSLAGGSYEQYF.